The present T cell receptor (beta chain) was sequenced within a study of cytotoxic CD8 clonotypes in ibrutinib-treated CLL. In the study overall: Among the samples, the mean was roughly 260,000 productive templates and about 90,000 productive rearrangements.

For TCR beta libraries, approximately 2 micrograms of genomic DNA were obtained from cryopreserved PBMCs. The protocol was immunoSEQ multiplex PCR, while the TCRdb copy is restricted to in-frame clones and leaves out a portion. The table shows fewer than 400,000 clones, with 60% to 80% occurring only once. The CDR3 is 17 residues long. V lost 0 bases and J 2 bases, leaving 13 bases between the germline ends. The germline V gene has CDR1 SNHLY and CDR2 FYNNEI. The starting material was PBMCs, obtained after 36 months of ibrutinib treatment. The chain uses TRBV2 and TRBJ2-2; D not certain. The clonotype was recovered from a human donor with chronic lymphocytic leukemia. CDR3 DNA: TGTGCCAGCAGTGAAGCGCGAAGACACTATAACACCGGGGAGCTGTTTTTT. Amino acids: CASSEARRHYNTGELFF. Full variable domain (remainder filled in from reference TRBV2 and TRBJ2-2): EPEVTQTPSHQVTQMGQEVILRCVPISNHLYFYWYRQILGQKVEFLVSFYNNEISEKSEIFDDQFSVERPDGSNFTLKIRSTKLEDSAMYFCASSEARRHYNTGELFFGEGSRLTVL.